The clone carrying this T cell receptor (beta chain) is deemed medium-sized. From germline, CDR1 is SGDLS and CDR2 YYNGEE. There are 14 residues in the CDR3. Trimming cost V 4 bases and J 3 bases; bases outside gene matches: 5. Template switching with 5'RACE generated the TCR cDNA and added a universal primer site and UMIs. TCRdb passed the 5' RACE reads through MiXCR, listing each CDR3 protein once. The sample consists of around 930 distinct CDR3 sequences, about a tenth of them appearing once. The data are from a study of T cells after yellow fever vaccination. Study-level results: Repertoires obtained by FACS sorting could include abundant clonotypes that entered as contaminants from the bulk population. Weaker, the secondary response peaked sooner, at day 5 versus 15.

This chain connects TRBV9 to TRBJ2-7; 9 bases are shared with TRBD1. The specimen was CD8+ T cells binding an NS4B(214-222) dextramer, sorted from PBMCs, collected about 41 days after the first yellow fever vaccination. The clonotype comes from a man between 18 and 29 years old who received the YFV17D yellow fever vaccine. CDR3 protein: CASSSGTGIYEQYF. DNA of the CDR3: TGTGCCAGCAGCTCCGGGACAGGGATCTACGAGCAGTACTTC. The whole variable domain, filled in from reference TRBV9 and TRBJ2-7, reads DSGVTQTPKHLITATGQRVTLRCSPRSGDLSVYWYQQSLDQGLQFLIQYYNGEERAKGNILERFSAQQFPDLHSELNLSSLELGDSALYFCASSSGTGIYEQYFGPGTRLTVT.